The 8 T cell receptor beta chains listed next were all sequenced from one sample in a study of cytomegalovirus exposure and HLA in healthy donors. It was with 60 Vbeta and 13 Jbeta primers that the PCR ran. Sequenced by immunoSEQ multiplex PCR; TCRdb stores in-frame clones only, minus some. The table shows 200,000 to 250,000 clones, with 60% to 80% occurring only once. Sequencing was carried out using PBMCs. Receptors originate from a woman aged 25 to 39 in good health and CMV-seronegative.

This chain connects TRBV6-5 to TRBJ1-4, with 7 bases lining up with TRBD1. The germline CDR1 and CDR2 sequences are MNHEY and SVGAGI. The CDR3 loop spans 13 amino acids. The V segment lost 5 bases and the J segment 5 bases; nucleotides outside the gene matches: 2. CDR3 DNA: TGTGCCAGCAGTGGGACAGAAAATGAAAAACTGTTTTTT. Protein product: CASSGTENEKLFF.

The chain combines TRBV19 with TRBJ1-2; possible D gene TRBD1, 6 bases. Per the germline V gene, CDR1 is LNHDA and CDR2 is SQIVND (reference sequence). The CDR3 length is 17 residues. V was pared by 3 bases and J by 4 bases, with 21 bases between. The CDR3 spells CASSIHLQGSLGYGYTF. The CDR3 DNA sequence: TGTGCCAGTAGTATCCATCTCCAGGGGTCGCTTGGCTATGGCTACACCTTC.

This clone was detected only once. The chain links TRBV7-9 to TRBJ2-7, with 11 positions matching TRBD1. The CDR3 loop spans 15 amino acids. The V segment lost 5 bases and the J segment 7 bases; nucleotides outside the gene matches: 10. Germline CDR1 is SEHNR and CDR2 is FQNEAQ (reference sequence). In DNA form, the CDR3 reads TGTGCCAGCAGCACCCCCGGGACAGGGGGTAGGGAGCAGTACTTC. This translates into CASSTPGTGGREQYF.

This chain connects TRBV18 to TRBJ2-2, with 8 bases identical to TRBD2. Per the germline V gene, CDR1 is KGHSH and CDR2 is LQKENI. The V segment lost 1 base and the J segment 2 bases; nucleotides outside the gene matches: 6. The CDR3 is 17 amino acids. CDR3 in amino acids: CASSPQSGGENTGELFF. The CDR3 DNA sequence: TGTGCCAGCTCACCACAGTCCGGGGGGGAAAACACCGGGGAGCTGTTTTTT.

V and J are TRBV2 and TRBJ2-2, with D maybe TRBD1 (5 bases). Per germline, CDR1 SNHLY and CDR2 FYNNEI. The CDR3 sequence is 14 residues long. Trimming cost V 8 bases and J 2 bases, with 12 bases left between them. CDR3 loop: CASYRIRNTGELFF. The CDR3 coding sequence is TGTGCCAGCTACAGGATACGAAACACCGGGGAGCTGTTTTTT. Full variable domain (outside the CDR3, taken from reference TRBV2 and TRBJ2-2): EPEVTQTPSHQVTQMGQEVILRCVPISNHLYFYWYRQILGQKVEFLVSFYNNEISEKSEIFDDQFSVERPDGSNFTLKIRSTKLEDSAMYFCASYRIRNTGELFFGEGSRLTVL.

This clone was recorded once. V gene TRBV7-9 combines with J gene TRBJ2-7, with 12 bases that match TRBD1. Germline values: CDR1 SEHNR, CDR2 FQNEAQ (reference sequence). Trimming cost V 5 bases and J 5 bases; bases outside gene matches: 4. CDR3 length: 14 amino acids. The CDR3 nucleotides are TGTGCCAGCAGCCGAGGGACAGGGGGCGACGAGCAGTACTTC. This codes for CASSRGTGGDEQYF.

The rearrangement links TRBV7-9 to TRBJ2-7; D is perhaps TRBD2 (7 bases). CDR3 size: 15 residues. Germline-derived CDR1 and CDR2 are SEHNR and FQNEAQ (reference sequence). Trimming shortened V by 0 bases and J by 7 bases, and 16 bases separated the two germline ends. Written as DNA, the CDR3 is TGTGCCAGCAGCTTAGCGCTGGGGGGGGCGGGAGAGCAGTACTTC. Translating gives CASSLALGGAGEQYF.

This rearrangement joins TRBV5-4 to TRBJ2-7; weak D call: TRBD1 (6 bases). Germline V gives CDR1 SGHNT, CDR2 YYREEE (reference sequence). The CDR3 loop spans 13 amino acids. Trimming removed 1 base from V and 3 bases from J, with 8 bases in between. The CDR3 region has the DNA TGTGCCAGCAGCTTGTCACAGGGCTACGAGCAGTACTTC. It yields the protein CASSLSQGYEQYF.